The sequence of this T cell receptor (beta chain) was determined in a study of regulatory T cells in long-lasting Graves disease. General study results and limits: Segments TRBV28, TRBJ1-2 and TRBJ2-5 showed preferential usage in persistent disease.

In building TCR beta libraries, iRepertoire HTBI primers were used together with Arm-PCR of CDR3 regions. TCRdb recomputed calls from the multiplex PCR reads with MiXCR, one row per CDR3 protein. The data show fewer than 600,000 distinct CDR3 sequences, around a fifth seen once. This CDR3 region has 14 residues. Deletions cut 4 bases from V and 7 bases from J, with 13 bases between. Germline CDR1 MNHEY, CDR2 SMNVEV (reference sequence). Remarks on this clonotype: Its antigen is not identified.

The time point was: persistent/refractory GD, antithyroid drugs over 5 years with positive TRAb. The authors made the TCR library using RNA they extracted from PBMCs. The sample was peripheral blood mononuclear cells (PBMCs), taken when the disease was refractory, from a patient treated with antithyroid drugs. The chain links TRBV27 to TRBJ2-2; D not resolved. The sequence was collected from a female donor with Graves disease. The CDR3 nucleotides read TGTGCCAGCAGTTCCGCGGAGTGGGACGGGGAGCTGTTTTTT. It is translated as CASSSAEWDGELFF.